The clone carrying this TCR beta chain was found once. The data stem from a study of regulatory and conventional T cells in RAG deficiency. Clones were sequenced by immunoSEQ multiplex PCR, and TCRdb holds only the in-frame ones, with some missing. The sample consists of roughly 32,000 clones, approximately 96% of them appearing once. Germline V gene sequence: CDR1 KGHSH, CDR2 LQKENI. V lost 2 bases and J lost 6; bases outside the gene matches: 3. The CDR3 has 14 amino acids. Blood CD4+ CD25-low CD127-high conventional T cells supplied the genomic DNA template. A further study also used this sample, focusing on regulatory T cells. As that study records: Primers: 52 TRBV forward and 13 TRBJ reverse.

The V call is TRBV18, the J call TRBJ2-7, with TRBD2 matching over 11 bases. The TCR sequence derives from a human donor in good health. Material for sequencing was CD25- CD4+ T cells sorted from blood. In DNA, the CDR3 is TGTGCCAGCTCACCAGCTAGCGGGAGGCCCGAGCAGTACTTC. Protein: CASSPASGRPEQYF. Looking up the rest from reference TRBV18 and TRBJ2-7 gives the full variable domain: NAGVMQNPRHLVRRRGQEARLRCSPMKGHSHVYWYRQLPEEGLKFMVYLQKENIIDESGMPKERFSAEFPKEGPSILRIQQVVRGDSAAYFCASSPASGRPEQYFGPGTRLTVT.